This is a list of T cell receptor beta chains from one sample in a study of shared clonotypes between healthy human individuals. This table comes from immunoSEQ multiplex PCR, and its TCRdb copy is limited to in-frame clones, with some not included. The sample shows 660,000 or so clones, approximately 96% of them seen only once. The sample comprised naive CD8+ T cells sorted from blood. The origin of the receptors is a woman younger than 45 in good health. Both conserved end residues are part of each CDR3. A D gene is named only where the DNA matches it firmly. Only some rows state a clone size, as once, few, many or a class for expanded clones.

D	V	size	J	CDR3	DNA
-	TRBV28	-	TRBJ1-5	CASRKQGEPQHF	TGTGCCAGCAGGAAACAGGGAGAGCCCCAGCATTTT
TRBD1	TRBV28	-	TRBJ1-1	CASSWTGHKAFF	TGTGCCAGCAGTTGGACAGGGCACAAAGCTTTCTTT
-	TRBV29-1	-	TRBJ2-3	CSVSLKGEFSDTQYF	TGCAGCGTTTCTCTAAAGGGAGAGTTTTCGGATACGCAGTATTTT
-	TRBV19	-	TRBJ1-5	CASSTTPGGRQPQHF	TGTGCCAGTAGTACTACCCCCGGAGGTAGGCAGCCCCAGCATTTT
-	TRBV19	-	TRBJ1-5	CACKQGGQPQHF	TGTGCCTGCAAGCAGGGCGGTCAGCCCCAGCATTTT
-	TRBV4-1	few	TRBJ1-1	CASSQAVRGTEAFF	TGCGCCAGCAGCCAAGCGGTCCGGGGGACTGAAGCTTTCTTT
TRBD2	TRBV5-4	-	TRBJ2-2	CASSPEASGKTGELFF	TGTGCCAGCAGTCCCGAGGCTAGCGGGAAAACCGGGGAGCTGTTTTTT
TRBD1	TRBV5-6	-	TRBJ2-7	CASSPGQGLSYEQYF	TGTGCCAGCAGCCCGGGACAGGGGCTCTCCTACGAGCAGTACTTC
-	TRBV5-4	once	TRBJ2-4	CASSSTGVNIQYF	TGTGCCAGCAGCTCTACAGGCGTAAACATTCAGTACTTC
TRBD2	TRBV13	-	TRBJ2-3	CASSLFGSGNWDTQYF	TGTGCCAGCAGCTTATTCGGTAGCGGGAACTGGGATACGCAGTATTTT
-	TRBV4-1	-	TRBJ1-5	CASSQDDSLGDQPQHF	TGCGCCAGCAGCCAAGATGACTCGTTAGGGGATCAGCCCCAGCATTTT
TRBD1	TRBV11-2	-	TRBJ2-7	CASSHDRGYEQYF	TGTGCCAGCAGCCACGACAGGGGTTACGAGCAGTACTTC
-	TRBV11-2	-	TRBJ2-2	CASSLEAYREGTGELFF	TGTGCCAGCAGCTTAGAGGCGTACAGGGAAGGAACCGGGGAGCTGTTTTTT
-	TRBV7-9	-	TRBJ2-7	CASSESSYEQYF	TGTGCCAGCAGCGAGAGTTCCTACGAGCAGTACTTC
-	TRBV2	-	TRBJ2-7	CASSEAGYEQYF	TGTGCCAGCAGTGAGGCAGGATACGAGCAGTACTTC
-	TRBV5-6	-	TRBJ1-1	CASSSAIQGVGDEAFF	TGTGCCAGCAGCTCGGCGATACAGGGAGTCGGGGATGAAGCTTTCTTT
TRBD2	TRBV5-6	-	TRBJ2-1	CASSFSGRASIAKEQFF	TGTGCCAGCAGCTTTAGCGGGAGGGCCTCAATAGCAAAGGAGCAGTTCTTC
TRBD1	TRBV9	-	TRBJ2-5	CASSPGTGNRETQYF	TGTGCCAGCAGCCCAGGGACAGGTAATCGGGAGACCCAGTACTTC
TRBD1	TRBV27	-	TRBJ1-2	CASSSGQGAYGYTF	TGTGCCAGCAGTTCGGGACAGGGAGCGTATGGCTACACCTTC
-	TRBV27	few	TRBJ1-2	CASSKSVNYGYTF	TGTGCCAGCAGCAAATCAGTGAACTATGGCTACACCTTC
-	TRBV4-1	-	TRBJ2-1	CASSQGVISYNEQFF	TGCGCCAGCAGCCAAGGGGTGATCTCCTACAATGAGCAGTTCTTC
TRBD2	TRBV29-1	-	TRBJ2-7	CSVVGTSYEQYF	TGCAGCGTGGTCGGGACTAGCTACGAGCAGTACTTC
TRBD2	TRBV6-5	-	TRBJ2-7	CASTDGGTHYEQYF	TGTGCCAGCACCGACGGGGGGACGCACTACGAGCAGTACTTC
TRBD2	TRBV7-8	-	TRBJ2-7	CASGGSGRDYEQYF	TGTGCCTCGGGGGGTAGCGGGCGGGACTACGAGCAGTACTTC
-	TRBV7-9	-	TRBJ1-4	CASSLQGWPNEKLFF	TGTGCCAGCAGCTTACAAGGATGGCCTAATGAAAAACTGTTTTTT
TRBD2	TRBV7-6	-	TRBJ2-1	CASSPTSGYNEQFF	TGTGCCAGCAGCCCCACTAGCGGATACAATGAGCAGTTCTTC
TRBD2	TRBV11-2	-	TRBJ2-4	CASSLGTAGGRAKNIQYF	TGTGCCAGCAGCTTAGGTACAGCGGGAGGACGAGCCAAAAACATTCAGTACTTC
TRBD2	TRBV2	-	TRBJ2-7	CASSPGGSGEQYF	TGTGCCAGCAGTCCGGGGGGGTCGGGCGAGCAGTACTTC
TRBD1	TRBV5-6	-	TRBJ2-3	CASSLGQGIVTDTQYF	TGTGCCAGCAGCTTGGGACAGGGAATCGTTACAGATACGCAGTATTTT
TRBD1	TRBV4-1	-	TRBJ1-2	CASSQGTGFYGYTF	TGCGCCAGCAGCCAGGGGACAGGGTTCTATGGCTACACCTTC
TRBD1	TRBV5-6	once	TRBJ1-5	CASSLGQGGQPQHF	TGTGCCAGCAGCTTGGGACAGGGCGGTCAGCCCCAGCATTTT
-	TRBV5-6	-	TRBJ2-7	CASSQALSPYEQYF	TGTGCCAGCAGCCAGGCCCTCAGCCCCTACGAGCAGTACTTC
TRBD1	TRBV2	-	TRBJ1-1	CASSLDRGRWAFF	TGTGCCAGCAGTCTCGACAGGGGGCGCTGGGCTTTCTTT
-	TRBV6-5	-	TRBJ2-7	CASSLLNKAYEQYF	TGTGCCAGCAGTCTCTTAAACAAGGCCTACGAGCAGTACTTC
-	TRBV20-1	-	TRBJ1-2	CSANRDGYTF	TGCAGTGCTAATCGCGATGGCTACACCTTC
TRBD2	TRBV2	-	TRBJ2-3	CASSDKTSYPDTQYF	TGTGCCAGCAGCGATAAGACTAGCTACCCGGATACGCAGTATTTT
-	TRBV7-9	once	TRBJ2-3	CASSLGQGRTDTQYF	TGTGCCAGCAGCTTAGGTCAGGGGAGGACAGATACGCAGTATTTT
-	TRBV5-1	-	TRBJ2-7	CASTGPSTYEQYF	TGCGCCAGCACCGGACCTTCGACCTACGAGCAGTACTTC
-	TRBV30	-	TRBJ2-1	CAWSPTSNEQFF	TGTGCCTGGAGTCCAACTAGCAATGAGCAGTTCTTC
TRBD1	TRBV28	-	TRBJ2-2	CASSFPRGPGELFF	TGTGCCAGCAGTTTTCCTAGGGGGCCCGGGGAGCTGTTTTTT
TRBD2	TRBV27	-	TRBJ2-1	CASSLLLAGEREQFF	TGTGCCAGCAGTTTATTACTAGCGGGAGAGCGTGAGCAGTTCTTC
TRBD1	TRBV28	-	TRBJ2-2	CASSATGGFPGELFF	TGTGCCAGCAGTGCAACAGGGGGCTTCCCCGGGGAGCTGTTTTTT
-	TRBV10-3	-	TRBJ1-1	CAISESDTLNTEAFF	TGTGCCATCAGTGAGTCGGACACATTGAACACTGAAGCTTTCTTT
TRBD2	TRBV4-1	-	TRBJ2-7	CASSQDELAESSYEQYF	TGCGCCAGCAGCCAAGATGAGCTAGCGGAAAGCTCCTACGAGCAGTACTTC
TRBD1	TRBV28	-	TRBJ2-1	CAITKQGGYNEQFF	TGTGCCATCACAAAACAGGGGGGATACAATGAGCAGTTCTTC
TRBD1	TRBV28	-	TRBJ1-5	CASTKPGQKIGVAGQPQHF	TGTGCCAGCACCAAACCGGGACAGAAGATCGGGGTAGCAGGTCAGCCCCAGCATTTT
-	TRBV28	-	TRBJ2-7	CASSLPGVAYEQYF	TGTGCCAGCAGTTTACCCGGGGTAGCCTACGAGCAGTACTTC
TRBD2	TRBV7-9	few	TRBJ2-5	CASSLGTSGTGTQYF	TGTGCCAGCAGCTTAGGGACTAGCGGTACGGGGACCCAGTACTTC
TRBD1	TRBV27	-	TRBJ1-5	CASSSTLDRGGNQPQHF	TGTGCCAGCAGTTCCACCTTAGACAGGGGTGGCAATCAGCCCCAGCATTTT
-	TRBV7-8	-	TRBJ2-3	CASSLYSGVLNTDTQYF	TGTGCCAGCAGCTTATATAGTGGCGTGTTAAACACAGATACGCAGTATTTT
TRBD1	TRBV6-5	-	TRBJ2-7	CASRRNTGDYEQYF	TGTGCCAGCAGGAGAAATACAGGGGACTACGAGCAGTACTTC
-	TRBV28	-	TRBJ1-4	CASSFHEKLFF	TGTGCCAGCAGTTTCCATGAAAAACTGTTTTTT
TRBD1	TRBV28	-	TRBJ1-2	CASMPGGEDYGYTF	TGTGCCAGCATGCCAGGGGGCGAGGACTATGGCTACACCTTC
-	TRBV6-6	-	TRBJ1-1	CASRIPTDEAFF	TGTGCCAGCAGGATCCCGACTGATGAAGCTTTCTTT
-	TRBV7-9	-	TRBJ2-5	CASSPQETQYF	TGTGCCAGCAGCCCCCAGGAGACCCAGTACTTC
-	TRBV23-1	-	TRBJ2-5	CASSRLGRNAETQYF	TGCGCCAGCAGTCGCCTCGGTCGTAACGCGGAGACCCAGTACTTC
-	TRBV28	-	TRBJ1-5	CASKPQGGSQPQHF	TGTGCCAGCAAACCACAGGGAGGAAGTCAGCCCCAGCATTTT